This T cell receptor (beta chain) was documented in a study of shared clonotypes between healthy human individuals. J was trimmed by 2 bases and V by 5 bases; bases with no gene match: 9. This CDR3 has 16 amino acids. From germline, CDR1 is MNHEY and CDR2 SMNVEV (reference sequence). Clones were sequenced by immunoSEQ multiplex PCR, and TCRdb holds only the in-frame ones, with some missing. The sample includes over 2 million clones, 85% to 95% of them seen just once. The receptor was isolated from a man between 18 and 35 years old in good health. The sample consisted of naive CD4+ T cells sorted from blood. Subset reported: CD45RA+ positively selected. The chain couples TRBV27 to TRBJ2-5, with 9 bases matching TRBD1. This CDR3 is CASSPGTGIRQETQYF. The CDR3 DNA reads as TGTGCCAGCAGTCCCGGGACAGGGATTAGGCAAGAGACCCAGTACTTC.